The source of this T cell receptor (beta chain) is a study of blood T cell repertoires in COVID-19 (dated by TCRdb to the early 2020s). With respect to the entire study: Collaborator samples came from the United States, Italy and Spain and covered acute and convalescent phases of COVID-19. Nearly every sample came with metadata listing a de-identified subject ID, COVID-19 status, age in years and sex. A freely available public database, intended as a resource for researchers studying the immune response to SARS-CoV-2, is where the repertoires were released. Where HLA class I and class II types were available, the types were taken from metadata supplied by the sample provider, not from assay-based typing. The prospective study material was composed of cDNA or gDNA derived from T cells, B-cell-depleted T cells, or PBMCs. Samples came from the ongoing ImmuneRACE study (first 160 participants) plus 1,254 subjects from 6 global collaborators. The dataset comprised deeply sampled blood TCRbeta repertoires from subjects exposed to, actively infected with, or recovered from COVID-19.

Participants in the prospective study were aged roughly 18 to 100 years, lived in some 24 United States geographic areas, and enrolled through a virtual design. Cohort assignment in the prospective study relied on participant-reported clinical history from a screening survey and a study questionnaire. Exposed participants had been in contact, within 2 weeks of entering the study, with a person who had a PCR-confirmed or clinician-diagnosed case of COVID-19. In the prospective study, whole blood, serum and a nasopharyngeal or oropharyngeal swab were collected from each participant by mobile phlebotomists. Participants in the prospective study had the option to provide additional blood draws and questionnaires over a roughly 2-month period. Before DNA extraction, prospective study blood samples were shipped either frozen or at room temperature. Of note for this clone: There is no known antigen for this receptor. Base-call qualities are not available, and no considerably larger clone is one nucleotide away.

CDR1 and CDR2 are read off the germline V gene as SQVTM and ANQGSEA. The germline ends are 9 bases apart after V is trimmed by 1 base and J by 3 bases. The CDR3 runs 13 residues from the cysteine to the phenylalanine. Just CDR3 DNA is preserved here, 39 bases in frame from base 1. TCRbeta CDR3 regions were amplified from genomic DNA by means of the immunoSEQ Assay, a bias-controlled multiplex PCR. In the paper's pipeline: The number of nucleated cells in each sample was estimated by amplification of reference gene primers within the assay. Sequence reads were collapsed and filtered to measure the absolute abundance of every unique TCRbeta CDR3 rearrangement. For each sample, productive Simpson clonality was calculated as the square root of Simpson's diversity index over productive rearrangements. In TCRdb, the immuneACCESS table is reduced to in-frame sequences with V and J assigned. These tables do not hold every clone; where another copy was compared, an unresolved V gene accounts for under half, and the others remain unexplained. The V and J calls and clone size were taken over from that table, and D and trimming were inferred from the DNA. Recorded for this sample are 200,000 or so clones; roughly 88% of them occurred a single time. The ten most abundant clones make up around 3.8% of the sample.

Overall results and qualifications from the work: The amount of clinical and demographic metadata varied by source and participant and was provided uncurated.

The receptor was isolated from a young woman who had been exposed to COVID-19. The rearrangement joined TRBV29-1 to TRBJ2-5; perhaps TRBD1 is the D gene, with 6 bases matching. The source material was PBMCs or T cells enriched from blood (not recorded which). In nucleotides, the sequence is TGCAGCGTTGAAGTCCAGGGGAAAGAGACCCAGTACTTC. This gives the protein CSVEVQGKETQYF.